Following are 11 T cell receptor beta chains from one sample sequenced in a study of molecular identifiers for immune sequencing clone quantification. TCRdb processed the PCR reads anew with MiXCR; each CDR3 protein has one entry. Among around 480,000 distinct CDR3 sequences listed, under 30% were seen once. Sequenced input: naive CD8+ T cells from blood, with Jurkat cell RNA spiked in. This sample's subset: FACS-sorted CD8+CD4-CCR7+CD45RA+ naive T cells. These TCRs come from a human donor in good health. Some libraries in this study had Jurkat cell RNA spiked in.

The V gene is TRBV4-3, the J gene TRBJ1-3; D might be TRBD1 (6 bases). This CDR3 contains 16 residues. The V gene lost 0 bases and the J gene lost 4 bases, with 13 bases spanning the gap. Per the germline V gene, CDR1 is LGHNA and CDR2 is YSLEER. CDR3 amino acids: CASSQDVRQGGNTIYF. As DNA, the CDR3 is TGCGCCAGCAGCCAAGATGTTCGCCAGGGGGGAAACACCATATATTTT.

This clonotype appeared a few times. V gene TRBV27 combines with J gene TRBJ2-5; 7 bases line up with TRBD1. The CDR3 totals 14 residues. Unmatched junction bases numbered 5, after V lost 5 bases and J lost 2 bases. The germline V gene encodes CDR1 MNHEY and CDR2 SMNVEV (reference sequence). As DNA, the CDR3 is TGTGCCAGCAGTCCAGTGGACAGGCAAGAGACCCAGTACTTC. Its protein product is CASSPVDRQETQYF.

Comments on this clonotype: The germline gene is not matched at one end of the junction; a read error may be the cause. The chain couples TRBV4-3 to TRBJ2-7; D gene unclear. The germline gives CDR1 LGHNA, CDR2 YSLEER. The CDR3 runs to 15 residues. The CDR3 DNA is TGCGCCAGCAGCCAAGATCGTGGGATTTTGTACGAGCGGTACTTC. This encodes CASSQDRGILYERYF.

V is TRBV7-9 and J is TRBJ2-7, with 10 bases identical to TRBD2. V dropped 5 bases and J dropped 3; count of bases not matched to a gene: 7. This CDR3 comprises 15 residues. Germline V lookup: CDR1 SEHNR, CDR2 FQNEAQ (reference sequence). CDR3 coding DNA: TGTGCCAGCAGCGCCTCTAGCGGGGGCCTCTACGAGCAGTACTTC. As protein: CASSASSGGLYEQYF.

This clonotype was counted at least ten times. The J gene is TRBJ2-2, the V gene TRBV19; 7 positions match TRBD2. The ends lost 9 bases at V and 5 bases at J; junction bases unmatched: 12. This CDR3 is 15 amino acids long. The germline V gene has CDR1 LNHDA and CDR2 SQIVND (reference sequence). Here the CDR3 reads CASQELAGETGELFF. The CDR3 bases are TGTGCCAGCCAGGAGTTGGCGGGAGAAACCGGGGAGCTGTTTTTT.

This clonotype has more than one count but fewer than ten. CDR3 protein: CASSYGDRIHQPQHF. As DNA, the CDR3 is TGTGCCAGCAGTTATGGGGACAGGATCCATCAGCCCCAGCATTTT. The chain is built from TRBV6-2 or TRBV6-3 and TRBJ1-5, with 8 bases aligning to TRBD1. J gave up 5 bases and V 3 bases, and 6 bases lay outside the gene matches. CDR3 length: 15 amino acids. Per the germline V gene, CDR1 is MNHEY and CDR2 is SVGEGT.

This chain joins TRBV15 and TRBJ1-1; no definite D call. CDR3 length: 11 residues. The germline V gene encodes CDR1 LNHNV and CDR2 YYDKDF (reference sequence). V gave up 5 bases and J gave up 4 bases, with 5 bases separating them. The CDR3, as DNA: TGTGCCACCAGCCCCGGCACTGAAGCTTTCTTT. Translating gives CATSPGTEAFF. Full variable domain (rest looked up from reference TRBV15 and TRBJ1-1): DAMVIQNPRYQVTQFGKPVTLSCSQTLNHNVMYWYQQKSSQAPKLLFHYYDKDFNNEADTPDNFQSRRPNTSFCFLDIRSPGLGDTAMYLCATSPGTEAFFGQGTRLTVV.

There are many counts of this clonotype. This rearrangement joins TRBV5-1 to TRBJ2-5; TRBD1 agrees at 10 bases. Germline V gene lookup returns CDR1 SGHRS and CDR2 YFSETQ. Germline trimming cut 6 bases from V and 5 bases from J; bases unmatched to any gene: 10. The CDR3 has 15 amino acids. The CDR3 here is CASNTGTGALETQYF. The CDR3 DNA reads TGCGCCAGCAACACCGGGACAGGGGCTTTGGAGACCCAGTACTTC.

The chain joins TRBV2 to TRBJ2-7; 7 nucleotides match TRBD2. The CDR3 consists of 15 residues. Trimming removed 6 bases from V and 0 bases from J; junction bases left unmatched: 8. CDR1 is SNHLY and CDR2 is FYNNEI in the germline V gene. The CDR3 loop is CASSGDYQSSYEQYF. As DNA, the CDR3 is TGTGCCAGCAGCGGGGACTATCAGAGCTCCTACGAGCAGTACTTC.

The chain combines TRBV14 with TRBJ2-3; D is ambiguous. The V and J ends lost 5 bases and 0 bases respectively, with 9 bases between them. CDR1 and CDR2 from the germline V gene are SGHDN and FVKESK. This CDR3 spans 14 amino acids. The CDR3: CASSSPTSTDTQYF. CDR3 DNA: TGTGCCAGCAGCTCACCCACTAGCACAGATACGCAGTATTTT.

This clonotype was observed at least ten times. The chain carries TRBV7-9 and TRBJ1-1; 7 nucleotides line up with TRBD1. This CDR3 has 13 residues. V dropped 0 bases and J dropped 7; count of bases not matched to a gene: 2. Per germline, CDR1 SEHNR and CDR2 FQNEAQ (reference sequence). The CDR3: CASSLAGTVEAFF. CDR3 nucleotides: TGTGCCAGCAGCTTAGCGGGGACAGTTGAAGCTTTCTTT.